This T cell receptor beta chain stems from a study of blood T cell repertoires in COVID-19 (dated by TCRdb to the early 2020s). General notes on the study: Collaborator samples came from the United States, Italy and Spain and covered acute and convalescent phases of COVID-19. The material from the prospective study consisted of cDNA or gDNA derived from T cells, B-cell-depleted T cells, or PBMCs. The dataset comprised deeply sampled blood TCRbeta repertoires from subjects exposed to, actively infected with, or recovered from COVID-19. The repertoires were made available in a free public database intended to serve as a resource for research on the immune response to SARS-CoV-2. The samples were drawn from the first 160 participants of the ongoing ImmuneRACE study and from some 1,300 subjects provided by 6 global collaborators. The sample metadata nearly always contained a de-identified subject ID, COVID-19 status, age in years and sex. HLA class I and class II types, where available, came from metadata supplied by the sample provider rather than from assay-based typing. Overall study outcomes, separate from this receptor: The amount of clinical and demographic metadata varied by source and participant and was provided uncurated.

Of note for this clone: What this receptor recognizes is not known. Within one base of it there is no much larger clone, and no base qualities were kept.

Collaborating institutions collected whole blood in K2EDTA tubes following their own protocols. For TCRbeta analysis, collaborators shipped samples in one of three forms: frozen whole blood, isolated PBMCs, or DNA extracted from either of those sample types. TCRbeta CDR3 regions were amplified from genomic DNA using the immunoSEQ Assay, a bias-controlled multiplex PCR. On the study's bioinformatics: The number of nucleated cells in each sample was estimated by amplification of reference gene primers within the assay. To quantify the absolute abundance of each unique TCRbeta CDR3 rearrangement, sequence reads were collapsed and filtered. For each sample, productive Simpson clonality was calculated as the square root of Simpson's diversity index across productive rearrangements. Here the immuneACCESS table is served through TCRdb, limited to in-frame sequences with V and J called. Missing clones are a known gap in these copies; in checked studies unresolved V genes cover under half, and the rest lacks a known reason. V, J and clone size are taken as reported in that table, and D and trimming were inferred from the DNA itself. This sample lists about 45,000 clones; under 85% were detected once. 8% to 9% of the sample is in the top ten clones.

Spanning cysteine to phenylalanine, the CDR3 consists of 17 amino acids. Only CDR3 DNA is held: 51 bases, read in frame from base 1. Via the germline V gene (reference sequence), CDR1 is GTSNPN and CDR2 SVGIG. V is trimmed back by 3 bases and J by 4 bases, and the junction contains 7 bases that no gene match accounts for. Rearrangement joined TRBV30 to TRBJ2-6; TRBD1 matches 12 bases in the middle. The sequence derives from a man aged 80 or over in a cohort sampled during active COVID-19. The sample consisted of peripheral blood. The CDR3 protein: CAWSPGQGASGANVLTF. The DNA sequence is as follows: TGTGCCTGGAGCCCGGGACAGGGGGCGTCCGGGGCCAACGTCCTGACTTTC.